These 5 T cell receptor beta chains were all obtained from the same sample, sequenced in a study of blood T cells in healthy people across ages. Alongside a J-beta primer mix, a sample-barcoded 5' primer served in a second PCR lasting about 7 to 12 cycles. MiXCR was run by TCRdb on the 5' RACE reads, yielding one entry per CDR3 protein. The sample lists 1.5 million to 2 million distinct CDR3 sequences; 49% were seen once. Material for sequencing was blood. These receptors came from a woman in her thirties or forties in good health.

This clonotype has only one observation. The J gene is TRBJ2-5, the V gene TRBV5-6; D not certain. V gave up 2 bases and J gave up 5 bases, with 13 bases separating them. The CDR3 has 14 residues. Germline V gives CDR1 SGHDT, CDR2 YYEEEE. The CDR3 DNA reads as TGTGCCAGCAGCTTCGGGTATGGTTTCGAGACCCAGTACTTC. Translated: CASSFGYGFETQYF.

The gene calls are TRBV7-3 and TRBJ2-1; TRBD2 matches 7 bases. Germline CDR1 and CDR2: SGHTA and FQGTGA. There are 16 residues in the CDR3. Trimming took 5 bases from V and 8 from J; bases not matched to a gene: 15. CDR3 protein: CASSLQAGRFGDEQFF. In nucleotides, the CDR3 is TGTGCCAGCAGCCTTCAAGCGGGAAGGTTTGGGGATGAGCAGTTCTTC.

The chain employs TRBV28 and TRBJ2-7, with TRBD1 matching 7 bases. The CDR3 spans 15 residues. CDR1 and CDR2 (germline): MDHEN, SYDVKM. The V segment lost 7 bases and the J segment 1 base; nucleotides outside the gene matches: 10. The CDR3 sequence: CASTPGQHTSYEQYF. As DNA, the CDR3 is TGTGCCAGCACCCCGGGACAGCACACTTCCTACGAGCAGTACTTC.

This sequence joins TRBV9 and TRBJ2-7; D not resolved. TRBJ2-5 matches the DNA end more closely, so the J call is doubtful. CDR3 size: 12 residues. Germline V CDR1 and CDR2: SGDLS, YYNGEE. CDR3 in DNA: TGTGCCAGCAGCGTAACAGATGAGACCCAGTACTTC. Residues: CASSVTDETQYF.

The chain joins TRBV28 to TRBJ2-3; D is uncertain. The germline gives CDR1 MDHEN, CDR2 SYDVKM. Trimming left V 2 bases short and J 0 bases short, with 12 bases between. The CDR3 length is 16 residues. CDR3 in DNA: TGTGCCAGCAGTTTAGCCTTGGGTTCTAGCACAGATACGCAGTATTTT. Its protein is CASSLALGSSTDTQYF. The full variable domain, completed using reference TRBV28 and TRBJ2-3, is DVKVTQSSRYLVKRTGEKVFLECVQDMDHENMFWYRQDPGLGLRLIYFSYDVKMKEKGDIPEGYSVSREKKERFSLILESASTNQTSMYLCASSLALGSSTDTQYFGPGTRLTVL.